The 26 T cell receptor beta chains in this list originate from one sample, sequenced in a study of blood T cells in healthy people across ages. For the second PCR, which ran for about 7 to 11 cycles, a sample-barcoded 5' primer and a J-beta primer mix were used. Using its own MiXCR run on the 5' RACE reads, TCRdb lists one record per CDR3 protein. The sample has approximately 880,000 distinct CDR3 sequences; approximately 49% are singletons. The sample consisted of blood. These receptors were collected from a man younger than 40 in good health.

The chain joins TRBV3-1 to TRBJ1-1; unclear D gene. Looked up from germline, CDR1 is LGHDT and CDR2 is YNNKEL (reference sequence). There are 14 residues in the CDR3. Trimming shortened V by 4 bases and J by 2 bases, and 11 bases separated the two germline ends. This chain's CDR3 is CASSRVQSNTEAFF. The DNA for the CDR3 is TGTGCCAGCAGCCGAGTCCAATCTAACACTGAAGCTTTCTTT.

The rearrangement uses TRBV13 and TRBJ2-1, with D unresolved. V was cut by 0 bases and J by 8 bases, with 8 bases left in between. This CDR3 is 13 amino acids long. The germline CDR1 and CDR2 sequences are PRHDT and FYEKMQ (reference sequence). The CDR3 sequence is CASSLGLKDEQFF. CDR3 sequence (DNA): TGTGCCAGCAGCTTAGGCCTGAAGGATGAGCAGTTCTTC.

V and J are TRBV12-3 or TRBV12-4 and TRBJ2-5, with D tentatively TRBD2 (6 bases). The CDR3 is made up of 16 amino acids. The ends were cut back, 6 bases at V and 3 bases at J, with 20 bases in the middle. The CDR3 DNA reads TGTGCCAGCAGCTCCCGGACTGGCGGGACGAAAGAGACCCAGTACTTC. Amino acids: CASSSRTGGTKETQYF.

This clonotype has just one count. The V gene is TRBV7-2, the J gene TRBJ2-1, with 11 bases lining up with TRBD2. The DNA end lines up better with TRBJ2-7; the J call may be wrong. This CDR3 is 16 amino acids long. Germline-derived CDR1 and CDR2 are SGHTA and FQGNSA. CDR3 DNA sequence: TGTGCCAGCAGCTTAGGAGGGACTAGCGGCTACAATGAGCAGTACTTC. This encodes CASSLGGTSGYNEQYF.

The CDR3 nucleotides read TGTGCCAGCAGTTCCCCCGGGTCTCACTGGCAGTTCTTC. Protein sequence: CASSSPGSHWQFF. V usage is TRBV6-5 and J usage is TRBJ2-1; D is ambiguous. V dropped 4 bases and J dropped 12 bases, with 16 bases sitting between them. The germline gives CDR1 MNHEY, CDR2 SVGAGI. The CDR3 has 13 residues.

The rearrangement uses TRBV12-3 or TRBV12-4 and TRBJ2-2; no definite D call. The CDR3 is made up of 13 amino acids. The V gene lost 5 bases and the J gene lost 11 bases, with 15 bases spanning the gap. CDR3 region: CASSRQVVGELFF. CDR3 coding DNA: TGTGCCAGCAGTAGACAAGTAGTTGGTGAGCTGTTTTTT.

V gene TRBV14 combines with J gene TRBJ2-7, with D perhaps matching TRBD1 or TRBD2 (5 bases each). CDR1 is SGHDN and CDR2 is FVKESK in the germline V gene. V gave up 0 bases and J gave up 2 bases, with 11 bases separating them. This CDR3 region has 15 residues. The CDR3 spells CASSQEARDPYEQYF. In DNA form, the CDR3 reads TGTGCCAGCAGCCAAGAGGCAAGGGACCCCTACGAGCAGTACTTC.

This clonotype has just a few counts. The chain recombines TRBV7-2 with TRBJ2-4, with D unclear. The ends were cut back, 3 bases at V and 8 bases at J, with 8 bases in the middle. The germline V gene has CDR1 SGHTA and CDR2 FQGNSA. This CDR3 region has 12 residues. CDR3 sequence (DNA): TGTGCCAGCAGCTTCGATAGGTACATTCAGTACTTC. It yields the protein CASSFDRYIQYF.

The chain recombines TRBV5-1 with TRBJ1-1; D may be TRBD1 (6 bases). The CDR3 is 15 amino acids. Germline V gives CDR1 SGHRS, CDR2 YFSETQ. V dropped 4 bases and J dropped 4 bases, with 17 bases sitting between them. The CDR3 loop is CASSPNRELGTEAFF. In nucleotides, the CDR3 is TGCGCCAGCAGCCCCAACAGGGAGTTGGGCACTGAAGCTTTCTTT.

This clonotype came up a few times. V is TRBV28 and J is TRBJ2-1; D uncertain. CDR3 size: 13 residues. Germline CDR1 is MDHEN and CDR2 is SYDVKM. Trimming cost V 4 bases and J 9 bases, with 13 bases left between them. The CDR3 bases are TGTGCCAGCAGTTCTAATTCTTTCTTTGAGCAGTTCTTC. It translates to CASSSNSFFEQFF.

The chain joins TRBV19 to TRBJ2-3, with 8 nucleotides matching TRBD1. This CDR3 has 16 residues. The germline V gene encodes CDR1 LNHDA and CDR2 SQIVND (reference sequence). The junction had 6 bases not matched to a gene; V was cut back by 4 bases and J by 0 bases. CDR3 loop: CASSKRTGYSTDTQYF. The CDR3 region has the DNA TGTGCCAGTAGTAAGCGGACAGGGTATAGCACAGATACGCAGTATTTT.

The V gene is TRBV6-5, the J gene TRBJ2-4, with 7 bases fitting TRBD2. The CDR3 loop spans 14 amino acids. With 7 bases clipped from V and 6 bases from J, the junction kept 9 bases outside the gene matches. Per the germline V gene, CDR1 is MNHEY and CDR2 is SVGAGI. This CDR3 reads CASTDAGGRNIQYF. DNA of the CDR3: TGTGCCAGCACCGACGCCGGCGGGAGAAACATTCAGTACTTC.

The chain uses TRBV28 and TRBJ1-5; D perhaps matches TRBD1 (5 bases). Looked up from germline, CDR1 is MDHEN and CDR2 is SYDVKM. V was trimmed by 6 bases and J by 0 bases, leaving 15 bases between them. CDR3 length: 16 residues. The CDR3 spells CASSSGTSYSNQPQHF. The CDR3 DNA sequence: TGTGCCAGCAGCTCCGGGACCTCCTATAGCAATCAGCCCCAGCATTTT.

This chain links TRBV20-1 with TRBJ2-1; TRBD2 might be the D (6 bases). V lost 6 bases and J 3 bases, leaving 15 bases between the germline ends. The CDR3 sequence is 14 residues long. Germline loops: CDR1 DFQATT, CDR2 SNEGSKA (reference sequence). CDR3 in DNA: TGCAGTGCCCCGACGGGACTGCGCTACAATGAGCAGTTCTTC. This codes for CSAPTGLRYNEQFF.

The chain combines TRBV27 with TRBJ2-4, with a possible D match to TRBD2 (5 bases). The assigned J gene may be wrong: the sequence end matches TRBJ2-7 better. Germline values: CDR1 MNHEY, CDR2 SMNVEV (reference sequence). CDR3 length equals 14 residues. CDR3 in amino acids: CASSLNGVEYEQYF. CDR3 nucleotides: TGTGCCAGCAGTTTAAACGGGGTTGAATACGAGCAGTACTTC.

The chain couples TRBV12-3 or TRBV12-4 to TRBJ2-5; 12 bases are a match to TRBD1. V lost 5 bases and J lost 11; bases outside the gene matches: 15. This CDR3 spans 16 amino acids. CDR3 DNA sequence: TGTGCCAGCAGTGACCTCGGGACAGGGGGCGGAAATGAGCAGTACTTC. The encoded protein is CASSDLGTGGGNEQYF.

The chain joins TRBV29-1 to TRBJ1-1; D not resolved. Germline lookup yields CDR1 SQVTM and CDR2 ANQGSEA. The V end was cut by 4 bases, the J end by 3 bases, with 9 bases between. There are 12 residues in the CDR3. The CDR3 region is CSVGVPDTEAFF. The CDR3 DNA reads as TGCAGCGTTGGTGTCCCCGACACTGAAGCTTTCTTT.

This chain connects TRBV28 to TRBJ2-7; D remains unclear. V gave up 8 bases and J gave up 4 bases, with 21 bases separating them. The CDR3 totals 15 residues. Germline lookup yields CDR1 MDHEN and CDR2 SYDVKM. The CDR3 sequence: CASCSPASATYEQYF. The CDR3 DNA is TGTGCCAGCTGTTCCCCGGCTAGTGCAACATACGAGCAGTACTTC. Based on the CDR3 plus reference TRBV28 and TRBJ2-7, the full variable domain is DVKVTQSSRYLVKRTGEKVFLECVQDMDHENMFWYRQDPGLGLRLIYFSYDVKMKEKGDIPEGYSVSREKKERFSLILESASTNQTSMYLCASCSPASATYEQYFGPGTRLTVT.

The chain is built from TRBV5-1 and TRBJ2-1, with 9 bases fitting TRBD1. The CDR3 runs 16 residues. J was trimmed by 7 bases and V by 4 bases; bases with no gene match: 12. Germline lookup yields CDR1 SGHRS and CDR2 YFSETQ. The CDR3 region has the DNA TGCGCCAGCAGCCCCCAGCCGGGACAGGGTTTGAATGAGCAGTTCTTC. As protein: CASSPQPGQGLNEQFF.

This clonotype appeared a few times. This chain uses TRBV13 with TRBJ2-7; no clear D. Germline values: CDR1 PRHDT, CDR2 FYEKMQ (reference sequence). With 5 bases removed from V and 2 bases from J, the gap between germline ends came to 13 bases. The CDR3 totals 14 residues. CDR3 protein: CASSPSIIPYEQYF. The CDR3 DNA reads as TGTGCCAGCAGCCCTAGTATTATTCCCTACGAGCAGTACTTC.

The chain has TRBV21-1 and TRBJ2-3; the DNA was not compared with TRBD1, the D call given in the table. TRBV21-1 is given as a pseudogene. The CDR3 is 10 residues long. This CDR3 reads CAKRGDTQYF. The CDR3 nucleotides are TGTGCAAAAAGGGGAGATACGCAGTATTTT.

The chain employs TRBV6-5 and TRBJ2-5; no firm D call. Germline CDR1 reads MNHEY; CDR2 reads SVGAGI. The CDR3 contains 17 residues. V gave up 0 bases and J gave up 2 bases, with 16 bases separating them. CDR3 sequence reads: CASSYSISPELQETQYF. CDR3 DNA: TGTGCCAGCAGTTACTCGATTTCTCCGGAATTGCAAGAGACCCAGTACTTC.

The chain couples TRBV9 to TRBJ1-2, with D unclear. The CDR3 has 12 amino acids. Germline V CDR1 and CDR2: SGDLS, YYNGEE. V lost 0 bases, J lost 8 bases, and 8 bases lay in between. The CDR3 bases are TGTGCCAGCAGCGTAGTGAGTGGGGGCTACACCTTC. Translated: CASSVVSGGYTF.

The CDR3 coding sequence is TGTGCCAGCAGCTTAAGCCCCCATAACACTGAAGCTTTCTTT. Its protein product is CASSLSPHNTEAFF. V usage is TRBV7-6 and J usage is TRBJ1-1; D is undetermined. In germline, CDR1 is SGHVS, CDR2 FNYEAQ. V was trimmed by 2 bases and J by 2 bases, leaving 9 bases between them. The CDR3 has 14 amino acids.

Only a few counts were recorded for this clonotype. The genes are TRBV10-3 and TRBJ2-2; 8 bases are shared with TRBD1. CDR3 length: 16 amino acids. Germline CDR1 ENHRY, CDR2 SYGVKD. The junction had 6 bases not matched to a gene; V was cut back by 2 bases and J by 4 bases. This CDR3 is CAISEIRQGLTGELFF. The CDR3 coding sequence is TGTGCCATCAGTGAGATACGACAGGGGCTCACCGGGGAGCTGTTTTTT.

V usage is TRBV15 and J usage is TRBJ2-5; D is ambiguous. The end of the DNA fits TRBJ2-7 better, so the J call may be wrong. This CDR3 is built from 12 residues. Germline CDR1 and CDR2: LNHNV and YYDKDF (reference sequence). The CDR3 DNA reads TGTGCCACCAGCCCTTCGGCACGCGAGCAGTACTTC. Translated: CATSPSAREQYF.